The 21 T cell receptor beta chains below were found in one sample sequenced in a study of blood T cells in healthy people across ages. Next came a second PCR, run for about 6 to 11 cycles, which used a sample-barcoded 5' primer along with a J-beta primer mix. TCRdb re-analysed the 5' RACE reads in MiXCR, keeping a single row per CDR3 protein. The sample carries about 680,000 distinct CDR3 sequences, 45% to 50% recorded once. Sequenced input: blood. The receptors stem from a woman aged 60-75 years in good health.

This clonotype was counted a few times. The chain links TRBV4-3 to TRBJ1-2; TRBD1 agrees at 10 bases. CDR3 size: 14 residues. Germline CDR1 reads LGHNA; CDR2 reads YSLEER. V shed 5 bases and J 6 bases; nucleotides not matched to a gene: 6. The CDR3 bases are TGCGCCAGCAGCTGGGACAGGGGACGTGATGGCTACACCTTC. As protein: CASSWDRGRDGYTF.

This clonotype appeared many times. The chain has TRBV29-1 and TRBJ2-7; TRBD1 aligns across 9 bases. Germline V gene lookup returns CDR1 SQVTM and CDR2 ANQGSEA. The CDR3 has 14 amino acids. With V trimmed by 3 bases and J by 3 bases, 6 bases remained unmatched. The CDR3 reads CSVEAPGQGYEQYF. The CDR3 DNA sequence: TGCAGCGTTGAGGCTCCGGGACAGGGCTACGAGCAGTACTTC.

Concerning this clonotype: The junction differs from germline at one of its ends, possibly a read error. This chain links TRBV3-1 with TRBJ2-5; D is ambiguous. The CDR3 has 15 residues. Germline CDR1 reads LGHDT; CDR2 reads YNNKEL (reference sequence). The CDR3: CASSQETVSQEAQYF. In DNA form, the CDR3 reads TGTGCCAGCAGCCAAGAAACAGTTTCCCAAGAGGCCCAGTACTTC.

The chain couples TRBV4-1 to TRBJ1-2; no firm D call. This CDR3 has 13 amino acids. Between the trimmed V and J ends, which lost 0 bases and 1 base, there was a span of 3 bases. The germline gives CDR1 MGHRA, CDR2 YSYEKL. The CDR3 DNA reads TGCGCCAGCAGCCAAGAAGATAACTATGGCTACACCTTC. It is translated as CASSQEDNYGYTF.

The chain recombines TRBV11-2 with TRBJ2-5; no clear D. The CDR3 covers 15 residues. Between the trimmed V and J ends, which lost 1 base and 5 bases, there was a span of 14 bases. The germline gives CDR1 SGHAT, CDR2 FQNNGV. The DNA for the CDR3 is TGTGCCAGCAGCTTAGTTAGTGAGATATGGGAGACCCAGTACTTC. This gives the protein CASSLVSEIWETQYF.

The rearrangement links TRBV5-1 to TRBJ1-2, with D maybe TRBD1 (6 bases). The V end lost 4 bases, the J end lost 3 bases, and 16 bases lay between the germline ends. This CDR3 is built from 15 residues. Germline V lookup: CDR1 SGHRS, CDR2 YFSETQ. The CDR3 is CASSRGTSRDYGYTF. Here the CDR3 DNA reads TGCGCCAGCAGCCGGGGGACAAGTCGAGACTATGGCTACACCTTC.

This chain joins TRBV5-1 and TRBJ2-5, with D perhaps matching TRBD1 (6 bases). CDR3 length: 17 amino acids. CDR1 is SGHRS, CDR2 YFSETQ, per germline. Between the trimmed V and J ends, which lost 4 bases and 2 bases, there was a span of 21 bases. This CDR3 is CASSPGRGIISQETQYF. CDR3 sequence (DNA): TGCGCCAGCAGCCCTGGAAGGGGGATAATTTCGCAAGAGACCCAGTACTTC.

This chain links TRBV20-1 with TRBJ2-2; D remains unclear. Germline CDR1 DFQATT, CDR2 SNEGSKA (reference sequence). Trimming removed 3 bases from V and 6 bases from J, with 17 bases in between. This CDR3 contains 15 residues. The CDR3 reads CSASFTRWYPGELFF. CDR3 bases: TGCAGTGCTAGCTTTACACGGTGGTATCCCGGGGAGCTGTTTTTT.

About this clonotype: With a much larger clone just one base away, this may be a read error. This chain joins TRBV27 and TRBJ2-5; 13 nucleotides line up with TRBD2. Losses at the gene ends were 1 base for V and 11 bases for J; bases not matched to a gene: 13. CDR1 is MNHEY and CDR2 is SMNVEV in the germline V gene (reference sequence). The CDR3 extends over 17 amino acids. The CDR3 sequence is CASSLLTSGRKLSEQYF. CDR3 DNA sequence: TGTGCCAGCAGTTTATTGACTAGCGGGAGGAAGTTGAGTGAGCAGTACTTC.

This clonotype was seen more than once but under ten times. The rearrangement uses TRBV6-6 and TRBJ2-7; TRBD2 matches at 9 bases. The CDR3 is made up of 15 amino acids. Germline V gene sequence: CDR1 MNHNY, CDR2 SVGAGI (reference sequence). With 1 base clipped from V and 3 bases from J, the junction kept 4 bases outside the gene matches. The CDR3 bases are TGTGCCAGCAGTTACTTAGCTAGCGGGAACTACGAGCAGTACTTC. Translated, it gives CASSYLASGNYEQYF.

This chain uses TRBV7-2 with TRBJ2-3; 10 bases map to TRBD2. Germline values: CDR1 SGHTA, CDR2 FQGNSA. The CDR3 is 14 amino acids. V was pared by 5 bases and J by 8 bases, with 7 bases of the junction left unmatched. The CDR3 DNA follows: TGTGCCAGCAGCCCTAGCGGGAGCCCACCTACGCAGTATTTT. It codes for CASSPSGSPPTQYF.

This clonotype was recorded a few times. Written as DNA, the CDR3 is TGCAGTGCTCCCCGCTTAGGAGTGGGGCCCCAGCATTTT. Its protein is CSAPRLGVGPQHF. The rearrangement uses TRBV20-1 and TRBJ1-5; D unclear. V lost 5 bases to trimming and J lost 9 bases, with 17 bases between them. Germline CDR1 DFQATT, CDR2 SNEGSKA (reference sequence). The CDR3 sequence is 13 residues long.

This clonotype was observed once. The genes are TRBV3-1 and TRBJ2-3, with 10 bases identical to TRBD1. With V trimmed by 3 bases and J by 1 base, 10 bases remained unmatched. The CDR3 has 18 residues. Germline CDR1 reads LGHDT; CDR2 reads YNNKEL (reference sequence). For the CDR3, the DNA is TGTGCCAGCAGCCACGACCCACTCGGGACAGGGGGCACAGATACGCAGTATTTT. Its protein product is CASSHDPLGTGGTDTQYF.

V and J are TRBV20-1 and TRBJ2-1; possibly TRBD2 for D (6 bases). V gave up 3 bases and J gave up 7 bases, with 16 bases separating them. Germline CDR1 DFQATT, CDR2 SNEGSKA (reference sequence). The CDR3 is 14 residues long. The CDR3 sequence: CSASSGEVGNEQFF. The CDR3 coding sequence is TGCAGTGCTAGCTCCGGGGAGGTAGGAAATGAGCAGTTCTTC.

This clonotype was detected a few times. The J gene is TRBJ2-1, the V gene TRBV15, with D possibly TRBD2 on 5 matching bases. The CDR3 runs to 16 residues. V was trimmed by 0 bases and J by 0 bases, leaving 9 bases between them. Germline lookup yields CDR1 LNHNV and CDR2 YYDKDF (reference sequence). The CDR3 reads CATSRDTTSSYNEQFF. CDR3 sequence (DNA): TGTGCCACCAGCAGAGATACCACTAGCTCCTACAATGAGCAGTTCTTC.

J is TRBJ2-1 and V is TRBV9; 7 bases align to TRBD2. The J segment lost 4 bases and the V segment lost 1 base, leaving 5 bases of the junction unmatched. This CDR3 is 15 amino acids long. Germline V gene lookup returns CDR1 SGDLS and CDR2 YYNGEE. DNA of the CDR3: TGTGCCAGCAGCGTATCCAGCGGGGCTTACAATGAGCAGTTCTTC. It codes for CASSVSSGAYNEQFF.

This clonotype occurred many times. V is TRBV3-1 and J is TRBJ2-1; a weak D match, TRBD2 (6 bases). The germline V gene has CDR1 LGHDT and CDR2 YNNKEL (reference sequence). Trimming removed 5 bases from V and 8 bases from J, with 13 bases in between. CDR3 size: 13 residues. The CDR3 reads CASSTTRGDEQFF. The CDR3 coding sequence is TGTGCCAGCAGCACGACTAGGGGCGATGAGCAGTTCTTC.

This clonotype was recorded a few times. This chain uses TRBV7-2 with TRBJ1-2; D may be TRBD1 (6 bases). CDR1 and CDR2 from the germline V gene are SGHTA and FQGNSA. V dropped 1 base and J dropped 8 bases, with 14 bases sitting between them. This CDR3 region has 14 residues. CDR3 protein: CASSLGGGAWGYTF. The CDR3 DNA reads TGTGCCAGCAGCTTAGGGGGGGGCGCTTGGGGCTACACCTTC.

The chain employs TRBV20-1 and TRBJ1-5; TRBD1 matches at 9 bases. The CDR3 extends over 13 amino acids. V was clipped by 2 bases and J by 7 bases; unmatched bases: 3. Germline CDR1 is DFQATT and CDR2 is SNEGSKA (reference sequence). The DNA of the CDR3 is TGCAGTGCTAGATTGACAGGGGGACAGCCCCAGCATTTT. Translating it yields CSARLTGGQPQHF.

The chain recombines TRBV20-1 with TRBJ2-4; 11 bases match TRBD2. V lost 5 bases, J lost 0 bases, and 9 bases stayed unmatched. Germline V gives CDR1 DFQATT, CDR2 SNEGSKA (reference sequence). There are 17 residues in the CDR3. Written as DNA, the CDR3 is TGCAGTGCTCGACTAGCGGGGTTTACTCTAGCCAAAAACATTCAGTACTTC. Encoded protein: CSARLAGFTLAKNIQYF.

The CDR3 DNA reads as TGCAGTGCTAGGGGTAGCGAAAGCGGAGGAAAGGAGACCCAGTACTTC. It specifies CSARGSESGGKETQYF. V and J are TRBV20-1 and TRBJ2-7; tentatively, D is TRBD2 (5 bases). The J call may be wrong; the DNA end is better matched by TRBJ2-5. Germline V CDR1 and CDR2: DFQATT, SNEGSKA (reference sequence). This CDR3 has 16 amino acids.